A selection of T cell receptor beta chains follows, all from one sample in a study of blood T cell repertoires in COVID-19. TCRdb's copy holds only in-frame clones and misses some; the assay was immunoSEQ multiplex PCR. The sample has around 260,000 clones, around 86% seen once. The sequenced sample consisted of peripheral blood. The source of these receptors is a woman aged 40 to 50 who had recovered from COVID-19. Both conserved end residues are part of each CDR3. The D gene is left open where the match is weak. Part of the rows lack a size; the others show once, few, many or a class for expanded clones.

j_call v_call clone_size d_call cdr3_nt cdr3_aa
TRBJ2-5 TRBV20-1 once - TGCAGTGCTAGTCCCCCCGTAGGCCAGGGGACCCAGTACTTC CSASPPVGQGTQYF
TRBJ1-1 TRBV18 - - TGTGCCAGCTCACCCTACAGGGCCGATGAAGCTTTCTTT CASSPYRADEAFF
TRBJ1-5 TRBV9 - - TGTGCCAGCAATCATCGAGGGAAAGGCAATCAGCCCCAGCATTTT CASNHRGKGNQPQHF
TRBJ1-5 TRBV5-6 - - TGTGCCAGCAGCTTGCGGGGAAGACAGCCCCAGCATTTT CASSLRGRQPQHF
TRBJ1-6 TRBV4-3 - - TGCGCCAGCAGCCCGGGGGGGGCAAGGGTAAATTCACCCCTCCACTTT CASSPGGARVNSPLHF
TRBJ1-3 TRBV29-1 - - TGCAGTGCCTTTATTCCGGGAATCTCTGGAAACACCATATATTTT CSAFIPGISGNTIYF
TRBJ1-5 TRBV6-2/TRBV6-3 - - TGTGCCAGCAGTGGCAGAAATCAGCCCCAGCATTTT CASSGRNQPQHF
TRBJ2-7 TRBV5-1 - TRBD2 TGCGCCAGCAGCCTCCGGGGGGGCCTCTACGAGCAGTACTTC CASSLRGGLYEQYF
TRBJ2-2 TRBV6-1 once TRBD1 TGTGCCAGCAGTGACGGACAGGGGGCTAAATCTTCGGTGAGACCCCGGGAGCTGTTTTTT CASSDGQGAKSSVRPRELFF
TRBJ2-1 TRBV28 - TRBD1 TGTGCCAGCAGACTTTACAGGGACAGGGGCTACAATGAGCAGTTCTTC CASRLYRDRGYNEQFF
TRBJ2-2 TRBV28 - - TGTGCCAGCAGACAAACTCAGGGAATCAACACCGGGGAGCTGTTTTTT CASRQTQGINTGELFF
TRBJ2-2 TRBV19 - TRBD2 TGTGCCAGTAGTCCCGGACTAGCGGGGGGCCTCCCCGGGGAGCTGTTTTTT CASSPGLAGGLPGELFF
TRBJ1-3 TRBV7-9 - TRBD1 TGTGCCAGCAGCTTGACAGGGGACTCTGGAAACACCATATATTTT CASSLTGDSGNTIYF
TRBJ2-7 TRBV11-2 - TRBD1 TGTGCCAGCAGCAGTGGGAAGGGGACAGGAGTATACGAGCAGTACTTC CASSSGKGTGVYEQYF
TRBJ1-5 TRBV5-6 few - TGTGCCAGCAGCTATGGGCGACAGCCCCAGCATTTT CASSYGRQPQHF
TRBJ2-3 TRBV19 - - TGTGCCAGTAGTATGGCTTACACAGATACGCAGTATTTT CASSMAYTDTQYF
TRBJ2-7 TRBV15 - - TGTGCCACCAGCAGAGATCTCGTAGACTACTACGAGCAGTACTTC CATSRDLVDYYEQYF
TRBJ1-4 TRBV9 - - TGTGCCAGCAGCGCGCCCCGAGTAGAGGGATTCGAAAAACTGTTTTTT CASSAPRVEGFEKLFF
TRBJ2-7 TRBV10-3 - TRBD2 TGTGCCATCAGTCCGGGGGGGGCCTACGAGCAGTACTTC CAISPGGAYEQYF
TRBJ1-1 TRBV6-5 - - TGTGCCAGCAGGTTGGCAAGGGGCACTGAAGCTTTCTTT CASRLARGTEAFF
TRBJ2-1 TRBV9 - TRBD1 TGTGCCAGCAGTTGGACAGGCTCTCGGGATGAGCAGTTCTTC CASSWTGSRDEQFF
TRBJ1-6 TRBV2 few TRBD1 TGTGCCAGCAGAGAAAACAGGGGCGAGAATTCACCCCTCCACTTT CASRENRGENSPLHF
TRBJ2-7 TRBV19 - TRBD2 TGTGCCAGTAGTATAAGGACCCGATTCGGCAACGCGGGGGACGAGCAGTACTTC CASSIRTRFGNAGDEQYF
TRBJ1-1 TRBV18 - - TGTGCCAGCTCGGCGGGGGGGCGCAACACTGAAGCTTTCTTT CASSAGGRNTEAFF
TRBJ1-1 TRBV9 - - TGTGCCAGCAGCGTAAAGTGGTCGCGAGCGAAGAGAAACACCATGAACACTGAAGCTTTCTTT CASSVKWSRAKRNTMNTEAFF
TRBJ2-2 TRBV6-5 - - TGTGCCAGCAGTATATGGCGGGACACCGGGGAGCTGTTTTTT CASSIWRDTGELFF
TRBJ1-5 TRBV24-1 - - TGTGCCACCAGTGAGACCGAAGCACAGAATCAGCCCCAGCATTTT CATSETEAQNQPQHF
TRBJ2-1 TRBV3-1/TRBV3-2 - TRBD1 TGTGCCAGCAGCCGTCGACAGGGGGCCAATGAGCAGTTCTTC CASSRRQGANEQFF
TRBJ2-5 TRBV5-1 - TRBD1 TGCGCCAGCAGCGACCCCCGGGACAGGGTGGGAGAGACCCAGTACTTC CASSDPRDRVGETQYF
TRBJ1-3 TRBV7-8 - TRBD1 TGTGCCAGCAGCCCCAGGACAGGCTTCATTTCTGGAAACACCATATATTTT CASSPRTGFISGNTIYF
TRBJ2-3 TRBV2 - TRBD1 TGTGCCAGCGGACTCCACACCCGGGACAGGGCCAGAGATACGCAGTATTTT CASGLHTRDRARDTQYF
TRBJ1-6 TRBV7-3 - TRBD1 TGTGCCAGCAGCTTAAAAGGGTGGGACAGGGATAATTCACCCCTCCACTTT CASSLKGWDRDNSPLHF
TRBJ2-5 TRBV5-4 few - TGTGCCAGCAGCTGGGGCCCGAGCAGGCCAGAGACCCAGTACTTC CASSWGPSRPETQYF
TRBJ2-5 TRBV29-1 once - TGCAGCGTTGGACATCCTCTCGCAGAGACCCAGTACTTC CSVGHPLAETQYF
TRBJ2-6 TRBV18 - - TGTGCCAGCTCACCCGGGCGGGGCAGTCCCTTGAGGGGGGCCAACGTCCTGACTTTC CASSPGRGSPLRGANVLTF
TRBJ2-4 TRBV5-5 - - TGTGCCAGCAGCTTAACCCAGAGGTCGTGGGGGGGCGCCAAAAACATTCAGTACTTC CASSLTQRSWGGAKNIQYF
TRBJ2-7 TRBV6-5 once - TGTGCCAGCAGTACCGGGACTTCGTCCTACGAGCAGTACTTC CASSTGTSSYEQYF
TRBJ2-7 TRBV6-5 - TRBD2 TGTGCCAGCAGTTACTCGGGAGGGGACGGAGCCTACGAGCAGTACTTC CASSYSGGDGAYEQYF
TRBJ2-7 TRBV21-1 - - TGTGCCAGCAGCGAACAGGGCCGCTACGAGCAGTACTTC CASSEQGRYEQYF
TRBJ2-1 TRBV2 - TRBD2 TGTGCCAGCGAGTTAGCGGGGAATGAGCAGTTCTTC CASELAGNEQFF
TRBJ2-2 TRBV7-2 - - TGTGCCAGCAGCCCCAGGGGGGCGGGGACCGGGGAGCTGTTTTTT CASSPRGAGTGELFF
TRBJ1-1 TRBV9 - - TGTGCCAGCAGCGTAGACGCGGGCGCGGGCCCTTTCTTT CASSVDAGAGPFF
TRBJ1-1 TRBV27 - - TGTGCCAGCAGTTCACCCCCCGACAGAAGAGCTTTCTTT CASSSPPDRRAFF
TRBJ2-5 TRBV19 once - TGTGCCAGTAGTAGTCCCGGGAGCCAAGAGACCCAGTACTTC CASSSPGSQETQYF
TRBJ1-1 TRBV4-2 - - TGTGCCAGCAGCCACTCCCCCAATGGAGGGAACACTGAAGCTTTCTTT CASSHSPNGGNTEAFF
TRBJ1-6 TRBV19 - TRBD1 TGTGCCAGTAAGGACAGGGGGAGAGATAATTCACCCCTCCACTTT CASKDRGRDNSPLHF